This entry is about one T cell receptor beta chain. V was shortened by 2 bases and J by 2 bases, with 11 bases between the two germline ends. Germline loops: CDR1 SGHRS, CDR2 YFSETQ. CDR3 length: 14 residues. The data stem from a study of T cells after yellow fever vaccination. The study made its TCR cDNA through 5'RACE template switching. That step introduced a universal primer site along with UMIs. Each CDR3 protein gets one entry after TCRdb re-called the 5' RACE reads with MiXCR. The sample records roughly 48,000 distinct CDR3 sequences, 6.5% to 8.5% being singletons. This chain uses TRBV5-1 with TRBJ2-7, with D possibly TRBD2 on 6 matching bases. The clonotype was recovered from a man younger than 30 who received the YFV17D yellow fever vaccine. The sequenced sample was CD8+ T cells not binding an NS4B(214-222) dextramer, sorted from PBMCs, obtained approximately 40 days after the first yellow fever vaccination. Written as DNA, the CDR3 is TGCGCCAGCAGCTTATTGGGACTTCCCTACGAGCAGTACTTC. Translation gives CASSLLGLPYEQYF.